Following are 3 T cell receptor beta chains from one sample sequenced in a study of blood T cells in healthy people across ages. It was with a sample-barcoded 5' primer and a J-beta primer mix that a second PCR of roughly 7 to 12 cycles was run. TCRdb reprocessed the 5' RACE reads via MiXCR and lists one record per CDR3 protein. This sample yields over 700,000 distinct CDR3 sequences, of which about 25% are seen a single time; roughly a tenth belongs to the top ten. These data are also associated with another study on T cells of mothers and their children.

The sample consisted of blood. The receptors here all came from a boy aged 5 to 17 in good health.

The CDR3, as DNA: TGTGCCAGCAGTCCGATGGACAGGGGGGCCTACGAGCAGTACTTC. As protein: CASSPMDRGAYEQYF. V is TRBV28 and J is TRBJ2-7, with 10 bases matching TRBD1. This CDR3 spans 15 amino acids. The J segment lost 2 bases and the V segment lost 5 bases, leaving 6 bases of the junction unmatched. Germline-derived CDR1 and CDR2 are MDHEN and SYDVKM.

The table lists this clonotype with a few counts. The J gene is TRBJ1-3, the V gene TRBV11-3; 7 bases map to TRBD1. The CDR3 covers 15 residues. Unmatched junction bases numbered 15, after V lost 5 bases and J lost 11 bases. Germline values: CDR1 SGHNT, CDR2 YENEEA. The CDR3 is CASSRGQVYGVAIYF. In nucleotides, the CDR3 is TGTGCCAGCAGCCGCGGACAGGTCTACGGGGTCGCCATATATTTT.

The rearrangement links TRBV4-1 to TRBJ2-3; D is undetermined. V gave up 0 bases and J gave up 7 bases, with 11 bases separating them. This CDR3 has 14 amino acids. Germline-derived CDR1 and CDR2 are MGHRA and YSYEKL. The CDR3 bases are TGCGCCAGCAGCCAAGATCGGAGCTCATATACGCAGTATTTT. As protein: CASSQDRSSYTQYF.